This TCR beta chain was sequenced for a study of CD8 T cells in Susac syndrome. Overall study context: When their blood was taken, the Susac syndrome patients had either not yet had any therapy, were taking corticosteroids, or were taking intravenous immunoglobulin alone.

Study-wide findings and caveats: Across the total CD8+ repertoires, some 16 Susac-specific public clones were found. The CD8+ TEMRA repertoires yielded about five such clones.

cDNA came from about 0.51 to 1 ug RNA primed by random hexamers. Amplification of TCR beta CDR3 used immunoSEQ multiplex PCR across 54 Vbeta and 13 Jbeta. TCRdb re-analysed the immunoSEQ multiplex PCR reads in MiXCR, keeping a single row per CDR3 protein. Of 150,000 to 200,000 distinct CDR3 sequences in the sample, 95% are singletons; the top ten hold around 0.16%. This clonotype was counted a single time. The antigen remains undetermined. The CDR3 spans 17 residues. Losses at the gene ends were 4 bases for V and 5 bases for J; bases not matched to a gene: 10. Germline V gene data show CDR1 as SEHNR and CDR2 as FQNEAQ (reference sequence).

The sequence came from a human donor with Susac syndrome. Specimen: CD8+ T cells from PBMCs. The chain joins TRBV7-9 to TRBJ2-5; TRBD2 aligns across 13 bases. DNA for the CDR3: TGTGCCAGCAGCTCAGGACTAGCGGGGGCCGGGGGGGAGACCCAGTACTTC. Translating it yields CASSSGLAGAGGETQYF.